What follows are 5 T cell receptor beta chains derived from one specimen sequenced in a study of T cells after yellow fever vaccination. Each CDR3 protein gets one entry after TCRdb re-called the 5' RACE reads with MiXCR. The sample contains fewer than 350,000 distinct CDR3 sequences, around 4.3% of which appear only once. Sequencing used PBMCs, obtained 15 days after the yellow fever booster vaccination. These receptors were collected from a young man who received the YFV17D yellow fever vaccine.

The rearrangement links TRBV5-4 to TRBJ1-3, with D possibly being TRBD1 (5 bases). V was clipped by 2 bases and J by 1 base, with 13 bases between them. The CDR3 runs to 16 residues. Germline V gene data show CDR1 as SGHNT and CDR2 as YYREEE (reference sequence). The CDR3 bases are TGTGCCAGCAGCTTAGGGGTCGGGGCATCTGGAAACACCATATATTTT. Translation gives CASSLGVGASGNTIYF. Based on the CDR3 plus reference TRBV5-4 and TRBJ1-3, the full variable domain is ETGVTQSPTHLIKTRGQQVTLRCSSQSGHNTVSWYQQALGQGPQFIFQYYREEENGRGNFPPRFSGLQFPNYSSELNVNALELDDSALYLCASSLGVGASGNTIYFGEGSWLTVV.

This clonotype was seen ten or more times. The chain combines TRBV10-3 with TRBJ2-7, with TRBD2 as a possible D gene (6 bases). Germline lookup yields CDR1 ENHRY and CDR2 SYGVKD. V lost 3 bases and J lost 4, with 13 bases in between. The CDR3 loop spans 14 amino acids. CDR3 nucleotides: TGTGCCATCAGTGATCGCCGGGACTCTTACGAGCAGTACGTC. The encoded protein is CAISDRRDSYEQYV.

This clonotype was seen ten or more times. The genes are TRBV30 and TRBJ1-3; TRBD1 matches at 8 bases. There are 18 residues in the CDR3. The V gene end was trimmed by 4 bases and the J gene end by 0 bases; junction bases not matched to a gene: 14. The V gene's germline CDR1 is GTSNPN and CDR2 SVGIG (reference sequence). For the CDR3, the DNA is TGTGCCTGGAACCGGGACAGGAACAATCGCAACTCTGGAAACACCATATATTTT. Protein product: CAWNRDRNNRNSGNTIYF.

This clonotype was detected many times. This chain connects TRBV4-1 to TRBJ1-2, with TRBD1 matching over 8 bases. Germline CDR1 and CDR2: MGHRA and YSYEKL. The CDR3 has 16 amino acids. With 4 bases clipped from V and 10 bases from J, the junction kept 17 bases outside the gene matches. CDR3 amino acids: CASSRFLGQETLAYTF. The DNA of the CDR3 is TGCGCCAGCAGCCGGTTTCTGGGACAGGAGACGTTGGCCTACACCTTC.

This clonotype was seen a few times. This chain links TRBV6-2 or TRBV6-3 with TRBJ2-4, with 9 bases matching TRBD1. This CDR3 comprises 15 residues. The V segment lost 6 bases and the J segment 4 bases; nucleotides outside the gene matches: 7. The germline gives CDR1 MNHEY, CDR2 SVGEGT. The CDR3 nucleotides read TGTGCCAGCAGCCTCGATGGACAGGGGAAAAACATTCAGTACTTC. This encodes CASSLDGQGKNIQYF.